This TCR beta chain was recorded in a study of regulatory T cells in long-lasting Graves disease. This clonotype was recorded many times. TCR beta libraries were built with iRepertoire HTBI primers and Arm-PCR of CDR3 regions. TCRdb reprocessed the multiplex PCR reads with MiXCR, giving one entry per CDR3 protein. The sample records around 470,000 distinct CDR3 sequences, about 14% being singletons. V shed 6 bases and J 7 bases; nucleotides not matched to a gene: 8. The CDR3 totals 15 residues. Per the germline V gene, CDR1 is MDHEN and CDR2 is SYDVKM. Time point denoted: newly diagnosed GD, antithyroid drugs for less than 3 months. Extracted PBMC RNA gave rise to the TCR library. These same data were also listed under a study on T cells in Graves' hyperthyroidism and ophthalmopathy. That work adds: Stable Graves' hyperthyroidism meant no ophthalmopathy progression within 18 months. In blood, most of the thyroid clonotypes expanded above 0.001 were also present.

The sequenced sample was peripheral blood mononuclear cells (PBMCs), obtained at new diagnosis, from a patient treated with antithyroid drugs. The TCR was taken from a woman aged 45 to 65 with Graves disease. V usage is TRBV28 and J usage is TRBJ1-4; 10 nucleotides align to TRBD1. The CDR3 reads CASRPMGTGVEKLFF. The CDR3 nucleotides read TGTGCCAGCAGGCCAATGGGGACAGGGGTTGAAAAACTGTTTTTT.